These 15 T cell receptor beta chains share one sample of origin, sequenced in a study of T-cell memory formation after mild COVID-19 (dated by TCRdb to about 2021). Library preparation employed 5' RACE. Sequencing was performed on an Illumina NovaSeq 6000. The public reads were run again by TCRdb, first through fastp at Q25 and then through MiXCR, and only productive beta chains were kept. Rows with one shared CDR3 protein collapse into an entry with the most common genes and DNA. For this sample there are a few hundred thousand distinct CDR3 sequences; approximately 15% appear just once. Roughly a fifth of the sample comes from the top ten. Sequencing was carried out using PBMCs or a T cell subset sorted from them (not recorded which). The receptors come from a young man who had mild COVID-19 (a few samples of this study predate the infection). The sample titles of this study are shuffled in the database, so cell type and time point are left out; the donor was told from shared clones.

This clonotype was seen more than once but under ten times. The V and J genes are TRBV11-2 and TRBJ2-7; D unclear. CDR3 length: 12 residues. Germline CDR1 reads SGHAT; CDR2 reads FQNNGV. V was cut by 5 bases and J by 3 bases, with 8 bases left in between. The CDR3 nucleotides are TGTGCCAGCAGCCTGCAAAACTACGAGCAGTACGTC. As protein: CASSLQNYEQYV.

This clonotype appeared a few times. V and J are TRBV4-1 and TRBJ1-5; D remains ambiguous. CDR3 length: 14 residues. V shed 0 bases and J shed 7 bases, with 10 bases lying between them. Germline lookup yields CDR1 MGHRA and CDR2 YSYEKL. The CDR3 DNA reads TGCGCCAGCAGCCAAGATGGTACGGGGCAGCCCCAGCATTTT. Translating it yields CASSQDGTGQPQHF.

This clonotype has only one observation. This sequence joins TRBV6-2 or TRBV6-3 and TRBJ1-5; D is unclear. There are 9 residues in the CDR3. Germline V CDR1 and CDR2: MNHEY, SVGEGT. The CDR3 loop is CATGQPQHF. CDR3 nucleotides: TGTGCAACTGGGCAGCCCCAGCATTTT.

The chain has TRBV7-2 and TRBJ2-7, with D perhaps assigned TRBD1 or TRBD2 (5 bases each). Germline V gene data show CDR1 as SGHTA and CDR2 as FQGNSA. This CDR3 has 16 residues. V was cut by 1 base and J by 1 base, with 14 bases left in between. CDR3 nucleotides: TGTGCCAGCAGCTTAGGGTGGGGGTCACCTTCCTACGAGCAGTACTTC. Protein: CASSLGWGSPSYEQYF.

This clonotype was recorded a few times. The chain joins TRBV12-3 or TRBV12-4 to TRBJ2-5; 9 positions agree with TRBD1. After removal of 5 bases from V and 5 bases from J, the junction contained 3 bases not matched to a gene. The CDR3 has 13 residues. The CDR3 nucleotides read TGTGCCAGCAGTGTCACAGGGGGCGAGACCCAGTACTTC. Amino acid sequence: CASSVTGGETQYF.

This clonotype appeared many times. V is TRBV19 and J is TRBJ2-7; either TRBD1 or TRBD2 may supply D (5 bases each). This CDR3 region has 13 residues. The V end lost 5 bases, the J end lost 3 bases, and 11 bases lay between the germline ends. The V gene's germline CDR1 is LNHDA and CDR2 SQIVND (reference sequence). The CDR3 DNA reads TGTGCCAGTAGTTCTGGGACGGACTACGAGCAGTACGTC. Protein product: CASSSGTDYEQYV.

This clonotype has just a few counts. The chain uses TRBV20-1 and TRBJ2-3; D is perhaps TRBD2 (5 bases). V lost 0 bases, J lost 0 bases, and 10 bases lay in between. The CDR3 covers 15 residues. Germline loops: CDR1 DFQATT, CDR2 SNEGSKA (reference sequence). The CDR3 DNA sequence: TGCAGTGCTAGAGATCGGGGAACTAGCACAGATACGCAGTATTTT. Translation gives CSARDRGTSTDTQYF.

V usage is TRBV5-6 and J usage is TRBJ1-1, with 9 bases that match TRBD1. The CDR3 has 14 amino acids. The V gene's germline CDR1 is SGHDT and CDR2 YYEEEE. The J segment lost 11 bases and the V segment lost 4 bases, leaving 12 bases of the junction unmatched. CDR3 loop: CASSLTDGTGRAFF. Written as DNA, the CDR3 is TGTGCCAGCAGCCTAACGGACGGGACAGGGAGGGCTTTCTTT.

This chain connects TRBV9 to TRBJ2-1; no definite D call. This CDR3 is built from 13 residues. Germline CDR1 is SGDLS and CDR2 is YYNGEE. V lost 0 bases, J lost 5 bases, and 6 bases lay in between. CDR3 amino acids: CASSVERHNEQFF. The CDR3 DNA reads TGTGCCAGCAGCGTAGAACGGCACAATGAGCAGTTCTTC. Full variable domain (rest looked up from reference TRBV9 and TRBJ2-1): DSGVTQTPKHLITATGQRVTLRCSPRSGDLSVYWYQQSLDQGLQFLIQYYNGEERAKGNILERFSAQQFPDLHSELNLSSLELGDSALYFCASSVERHNEQFFGPGTRLTVL.

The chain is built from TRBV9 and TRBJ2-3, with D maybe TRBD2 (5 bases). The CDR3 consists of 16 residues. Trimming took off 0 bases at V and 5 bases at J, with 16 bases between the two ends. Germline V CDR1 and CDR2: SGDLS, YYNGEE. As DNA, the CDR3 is TGTGCCAGCAGCGTAGTAGCAGAACTAGGTGGAGATACGCAGTATTTT. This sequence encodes CASSVVAELGGDTQYF.

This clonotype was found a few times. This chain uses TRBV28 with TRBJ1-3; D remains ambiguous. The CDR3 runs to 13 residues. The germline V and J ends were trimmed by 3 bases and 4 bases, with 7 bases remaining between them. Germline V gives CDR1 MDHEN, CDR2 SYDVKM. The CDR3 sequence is CASSFRLGNTIYF. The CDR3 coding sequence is TGTGCCAGCAGTTTCCGCTTAGGAAACACCATATATTTT.

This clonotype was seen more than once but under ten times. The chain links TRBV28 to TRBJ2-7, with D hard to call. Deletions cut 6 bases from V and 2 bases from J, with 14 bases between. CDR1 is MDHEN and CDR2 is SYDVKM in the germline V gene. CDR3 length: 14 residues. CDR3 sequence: CASRRGKGTYEQYV. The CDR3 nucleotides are TGTGCCAGCAGACGAGGTAAAGGAACCTACGAGCAGTACGTC.

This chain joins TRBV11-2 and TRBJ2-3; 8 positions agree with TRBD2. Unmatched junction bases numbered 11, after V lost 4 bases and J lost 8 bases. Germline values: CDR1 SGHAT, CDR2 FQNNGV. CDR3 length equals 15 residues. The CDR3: CASSSHTRGGSTQYF. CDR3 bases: TGTGCCAGCAGCTCCCACACCCGGGGGGGGAGTACGCAGTATTTT.

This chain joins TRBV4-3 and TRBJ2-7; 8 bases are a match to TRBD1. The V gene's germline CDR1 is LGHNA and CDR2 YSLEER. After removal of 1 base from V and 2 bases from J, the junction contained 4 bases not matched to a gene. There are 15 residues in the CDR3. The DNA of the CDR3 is TGCGCCAGCAGCCAAGCAGACAGGGGCACCTACGAGCAGTACTTC. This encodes CASSQADRGTYEQYF.

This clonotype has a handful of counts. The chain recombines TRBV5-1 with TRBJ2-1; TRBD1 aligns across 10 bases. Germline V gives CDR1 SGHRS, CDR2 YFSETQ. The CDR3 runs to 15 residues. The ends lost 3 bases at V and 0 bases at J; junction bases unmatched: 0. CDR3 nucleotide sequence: TGCGCCAGCAGCTGGACAGGGGGCTCCTACAATGAGCAGTTCTTC. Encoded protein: CASSWTGGSYNEQFF.